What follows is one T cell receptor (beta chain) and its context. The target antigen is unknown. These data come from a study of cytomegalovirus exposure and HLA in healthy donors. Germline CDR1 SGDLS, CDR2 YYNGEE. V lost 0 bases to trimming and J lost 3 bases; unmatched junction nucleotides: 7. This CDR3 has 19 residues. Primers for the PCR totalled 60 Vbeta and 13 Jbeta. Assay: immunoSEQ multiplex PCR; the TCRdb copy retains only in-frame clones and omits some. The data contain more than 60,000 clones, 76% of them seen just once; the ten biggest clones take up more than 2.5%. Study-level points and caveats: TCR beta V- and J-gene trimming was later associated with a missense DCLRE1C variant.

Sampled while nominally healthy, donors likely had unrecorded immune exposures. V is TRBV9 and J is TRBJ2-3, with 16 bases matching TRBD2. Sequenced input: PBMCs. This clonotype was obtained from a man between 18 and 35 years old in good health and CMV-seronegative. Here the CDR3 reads CASSVVGTSGGAQTDTQYF. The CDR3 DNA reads TGTGCCAGCAGCGTAGTCGGGACTAGCGGGGGGGCCCAGACAGATACGCAGTATTTT.